This TCR beta chain was recorded in a study of T cell responses to AZD1222 COVID-19 vaccine. Profiled with immunoSEQ multiplex PCR; TCRdb holds only in-frame clones, not every one. The sample lists around 120,000 clones; around 90% were seen once. The sample consisted of peripheral blood, taken on day 0 of MenACWY control vaccination. This TCR came from an adult in good health.

CDR3: CASSLVGTSLGEQFF. The CDR3 DNA is TGTGCCAGCAGCCTCGTTGGGACTAGCTTGGGTGAGCAGTTCTTC. This rearrangement joins TRBV16 to TRBJ2-1; TRBD2 agrees at 9 bases. V lost 4 bases to trimming and J lost 9 bases; unmatched junction nucleotides: 10. Per germline, CDR1 KGHSY and CDR2 FQNENV. The CDR3 has 15 amino acids.